These T cell receptor beta chains were read from a single sample in a study of blood T cells in healthy people across ages. A single record per CDR3 protein comes from TCRdb applying MiXCR to the 5' RACE reads. The sample holds roughly 1,700,000 distinct CDR3 sequences, approximately 30% seen once. The sequenced sample consisted of blood. Receptors originate from a woman in her twenties or thirties in good health. CDR3s include the opening cysteine and the closing phenylalanine or tryptophan.

TRBV15,TRBJ1-2,CATSRTSPGGRGYGYTF
TRBV7-2,TRBJ2-7,CASSLMGSEHYEQYF
TRBV10-3,TRBJ2-3,CAISGTYVGDTQYF
TRBV11-2,TRBJ2-5,CASSRPGRRPETQYF
TRBV19,TRBJ2-6,CASGGGTGMVTGANVLTF
TRBV9,TRBJ1-2,CASSVVSSAGIYGYTF
TRBV5-5,TRBJ2-7,CASSLRQGFENEQYF
TRBV14,TRBJ2-1,CASSREIYNEQFF
TRBV12-3/TRBV12-4,TRBJ2-5,CASTPTGQQETQYF
TRBV20-1,TRBJ2-1,CSASGGGIRNEQFF
TRBV12-3/TRBV12-4,TRBJ1-1,CASTRTVDEVFF
TRBV27,TRBJ2-1,CASSRASGNPYNEQFF
TRBV7-6,TRBJ2-7,CASSLGKAGEQYF
TRBV20-1,TRBJ2-1,CSASGYNNEQFF
TRBV29-1,TRBJ2-7,CSVKDRSYEQYF
TRBV7-6,TRBJ2-1,CASSLSSGRANEQFF
TRBV27,NA,CAIGKDRVFEQYF
TRBV11-3,TRBJ2-1,CASSLVLAGVGEQFF
TRBV3-1,TRBJ1-2,CASSGDDDGYTF
TRBV28,TRBJ2-3,CASSFGRGAGTDTQYF
TRBV19,TRBJ1-2,CASSIRQEVYGYTF
TRBV7-9,TRBJ2-7,CAIPTGQGRYEQYF
TRBV7-2,TRBJ1-2,CASGRTGAFYGYTF
TRBV12-3/TRBV12-4,TRBJ1-1,CASSLGVMTAFF
TRBV12-3/TRBV12-4,TRBJ2-1,CASREDRVDEQFF
TRBV11-2,TRBJ2-7,CASSSDGQPNYEQYF
TRBV7-6,TRBJ1-2,CASSSGAGKSYGYTF
TRBV20-1,TRBJ2-5,CSARGRREGLREETQYF
TRBV19,TRBJ1-1,CASSISPGPVNTEAFF